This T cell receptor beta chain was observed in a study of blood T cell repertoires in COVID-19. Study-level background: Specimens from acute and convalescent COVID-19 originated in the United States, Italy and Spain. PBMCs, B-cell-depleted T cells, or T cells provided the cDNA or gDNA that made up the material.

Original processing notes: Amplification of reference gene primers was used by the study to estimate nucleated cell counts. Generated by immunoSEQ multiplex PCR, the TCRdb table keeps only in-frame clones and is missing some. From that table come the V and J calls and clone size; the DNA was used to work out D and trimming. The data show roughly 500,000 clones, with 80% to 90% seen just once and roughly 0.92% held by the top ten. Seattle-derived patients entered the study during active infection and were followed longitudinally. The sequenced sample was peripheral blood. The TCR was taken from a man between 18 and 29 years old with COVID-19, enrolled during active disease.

CDR3 nucleotide sequence: TGTGCCAGCAGTGACCTAGCGGGGCGGACAGATACGCAGTATTTT. It codes for CASSDLAGRTDTQYF. V is TRBV6-1 and J is TRBJ2-3; 9 nucleotides match TRBD2. V was pared by 3 bases and J by 3 bases, with 4 bases of the junction left unmatched. Germline CDR1 is MNHNS and CDR2 is SASEGT. CDR3 length: 15 residues.